This TCR beta chain comes out of a study of neurological immune-mediated disorders. 5'RACE with 10-nucleotide random UMIs generated the cDNA. Per sequencing run, 15-18 subjects together gave over 200 million TCR-beta sequences. In TCRdb, the 5' RACE reads were re-called with MiXCR into one record per CDR3 protein. Among around 51,000 distinct CDR3 sequences, about 12% were seen once, and the ten largest hold about 10%. The CDR3 loop spans 19 amino acids. The germline V gene encodes CDR1 KGHDR and CDR2 SFDVKD. The V gene lost 5 bases and the J gene lost 2 bases, with 24 bases spanning the gap. This clonotype appeared many times. Antigen: not known. Indicated time point: longitudinal time-point 3. Unsorted libraries came from 2 million PBMCs stored at -80 °C. Notes on the study in general: Across subjects, expanded clones had no CDR3 amino acid sequences in common, pointing to private repertoires in all groups.

This sequence joins TRBV24-1 and TRBJ1-5, with D perhaps TRBD1 (5 bases). Input material: PBMCs. This sequence originates from a male donor with HTLV-1-associated myelopathy (HAM/TSP). The DNA of the CDR3 is TGTGCCACCAGTGTGAGGTACCGGTACGGGGGTTGTTGCAATCAGCCCCAGCATTTT. Translated, it gives CATSVRYRYGGCCNQPQHF.